The 28 T cell receptor beta chains reported below all come from one sample, sequenced in a study of vaccination effects on CD4 cells after COVID-19 (dated by TCRdb to between 2021 and 2024). In the ViraFEST assay, PBMC were stimulated with viral peptide pools, and TCR sequencing was then used to find antigen-specific CD4+ T cell clonotypes based on their expansion. After around ten days of culture, CD4+ T cells were isolated with the EasySep CD4+ T cell isolation kit. Each participant received two doses of an mRNA SARS-CoV-2 vaccine, either BNT162b2 or mRNA-1273. These receptors have no identified antigens. The method behind the library was the immunoSEQ multiplex PCR assay. Held by TCRdb, this immuneACCESS table contains in-frame sequences only and omits some clones. Under half of the omission traces to an unresolved V gene where checked; the cause of the rest is unknown. Within this sample are approximately 78,000 clones, with around 81% of them counted one time only. The ten largest clones take up around 1.3% of the sample.

The sequenced sample was CD4+ T cells from PBMCs cultured with HCoV-229E spike peptides, obtained after COVID-19 vaccination. The cell subset or site label, read with the paper, signifies: HCoV-229E spike overlapping peptide pool stimulation. Source of these receptors: a human donor who received a COVID-19 vaccine.

The chain uses TRBV6-5 and TRBJ1-2; 9 bases match TRBD1. CDR1 is MNHEY and CDR2 is SVGAGI in the germline V gene. The CDR3 sequence is 14 residues long. J was trimmed by 7 bases and V by 6 bases; bases with no gene match: 9. The CDR3 bases are TGTGCCAGCAGGGAGGACAGGGGCTGGGGTGGCTACACCTTC. It encodes CASREDRGWGGYTF.

The genes are TRBV10-1 and TRBJ2-1; TRBD2 matches 13 bases. Trimming cost V 8 bases and J 5 bases; bases outside gene matches: 3. Germline V gives CDR1 WNHNN, CDR2 SYGVQD (reference sequence). The CDR3 is 14 residues long. In DNA, the CDR3 is TGCGCCAGCGGACTAGCGGGAGATAACAATGAGCAGTTCTTC. Its translation is CASGLAGDNNEQFF.

The rearrangement links TRBV5-1 to TRBJ2-6, with TRBD1 identical over 8 bases. This CDR3 comprises 17 residues. V trimming: 3 bases; J trimming: 0 bases; junction bases outside the gene matches: 5. The germline gives CDR1 SGHRS, CDR2 YFSETQ. The CDR3 DNA sequence: TGCGCCAGCAGCTCAACGACAGGGGTCTCTGGGGCCAACGTCCTGACTTTC. The encoded protein is CASSSTTGVSGANVLTF.

The rearrangement links TRBV7-2 to TRBJ1-1; D unclear. This CDR3 has 14 residues. V was pared by 4 bases and J by 0 bases, with 9 bases between. The V gene's germline CDR1 is SGHTA and CDR2 FQGNSA. This CDR3 reads CASSSGRLNTEAFF. The CDR3 DNA follows: TGTGCCAGCAGCTCCGGGCGGTTGAACACTGAAGCTTTCTTT.

This clone occurred once. The chain combines TRBV4-3 with TRBJ1-5; D remains ambiguous. V was pared by 1 base and J by 4 bases, with 11 bases between. The length of the CDR3 is 15 residues. Germline V lookup: CDR1 LGHNA, CDR2 YSLEER. CDR3 residues: CASSQAVNKNQPQHF. As DNA, the CDR3 is TGCGCCAGCAGCCAAGCAGTAAATAAGAATCAGCCCCAGCATTTT.

The chain recombines TRBV30 with TRBJ2-4; no definite D call. Germline loops: CDR1 GTSNPN, CDR2 SVGIG (reference sequence). V was cut by 0 bases and J by 8 bases, with 17 bases left in between. The CDR3 has 15 amino acids. CDR3 loop: CAWSVYPAGADIQYF. In nucleotides, the CDR3 is TGTGCCTGGAGTGTATATCCCGCAGGTGCTGACATTCAGTACTTC. Full variable domain (rest looked up from reference TRBV30 and TRBJ2-4): SQTIHQWPATLVQPVGSPLSLECTVEGTSNPNLYWYRQAAGRGLQLLFYSVGIGQISSEVPQNLSASRPQDRQFILSSKKLLLSDSGFYLCAWSVYPAGADIQYFGAGTRLSVL.

This chain joins TRBV5-1 and TRBJ1-1, with TRBD1 matching over 7 bases. The V gene's germline CDR1 is SGHRS and CDR2 YFSETQ. Unmatched junction bases numbered 8, after V lost 3 bases and J lost 6 bases. The CDR3 sequence is 14 residues long. As DNA, the CDR3 is TGCGCCAGCAGCTACCAACAGGGGATCGCTGAAGCTTTCTTT. It is translated as CASSYQQGIAEAFF.

This chain connects TRBV5-8 to TRBJ2-2, with D perhaps given as TRBD1 or TRBD2 (6 bases each). Germline V lookup: CDR1 SGHTS, CDR2 YDEGEE. V was clipped by 4 bases and J by 5 bases, with 15 bases between them. The CDR3 is 15 residues long. This CDR3 reads CASSPGGLRTGELFF. The CDR3 DNA follows: TGTGCCAGCAGCCCCGGGGGCCTCAGGACCGGGGAGCTGTTTTTT. The full variable domain, completed using reference TRBV5-8 and TRBJ2-2, is EAGVTQSPTHLIKTRGQQATLRCSPISGHTSVYWYQQALGLGLQFLLWYDEGEERNRGNFPPRFSGRQFPNYSSELNVNALELEDSALYLCASSPGGLRTGELFFGEGSRLTVL.

The chain joins TRBV3-1 (or the pseudogene TRBV3-2) to TRBJ1-2; no reliable D call. V was cut by 1 base and J by 7 bases, with 7 bases left in between. Germline CDR1 LGHDT, CDR2 YNNKEL (reference sequence). This CDR3 has 12 residues. The CDR3 DNA sequence: TGTGCCAGCAGCCAAGGGACCAGTGGCTACACCTTC. It yields the protein CASSQGTSGYTF.

The V gene is TRBV2, the J gene TRBJ1-1; D uncertain. This CDR3 is built from 12 residues. Trimming stripped 10 bases from V and 1 base from J, with 10 bases between. CDR1 and CDR2 (germline): SNHLY, FYNNEI. The CDR3 DNA reads TGTGCCACCGACGACCGGAACACTGAAGCTTTCTTT. Encoded protein: CATDDRNTEAFF.

V usage is TRBV18 and J usage is TRBJ1-4; 8 bases match TRBD1. The J segment lost 7 bases and the V segment lost 6 bases, leaving 7 bases of the junction unmatched. The germline gives CDR1 KGHSH, CDR2 LQKENI. CDR3 length: 14 residues. Here the CDR3 reads CASSYGQGSEKLFF. The CDR3 coding sequence is TGTGCCAGCTCTTATGGACAGGGTAGTGAAAAACTGTTTTTT.

The rearrangement joins TRBV5-1 to TRBJ2-2, with D tentatively TRBD2 (5 bases). The V gene lost 4 bases and the J gene lost 3 bases, with 13 bases spanning the gap. Germline loops: CDR1 SGHRS, CDR2 YFSETQ. The CDR3 is made up of 15 amino acids. The CDR3 protein is CASSHSGVDTGELFF. The DNA of the CDR3 is TGCGCCAGCAGCCATTCCGGGGTAGACACCGGGGAGCTGTTTTTT.

The genes are TRBV9 and TRBJ1-1; D gene uncertain. Trimming took 4 bases from V and 4 from J, leaving 17 bases between them. Germline CDR1 SGDLS, CDR2 YYNGEE. The CDR3 is made up of 15 amino acids. Here the CDR3 reads CASSSGDPESTEAFF. The CDR3 DNA reads as TGTGCCAGCAGCTCAGGAGACCCTGAGTCCACTGAAGCTTTCTTT.

The chain couples TRBV6-2 or TRBV6-3 to TRBJ1-1, with 7 bases fitting TRBD1. Germline CDR1 and CDR2: MNHEY and SVGEGT. Trimming took 5 bases from V and 1 from J; bases not matched to a gene: 4. This CDR3 is 14 amino acids long. As DNA, the CDR3 is TGTGCCAGCAGTAGGGGACAGAAGAACACTGAAGCTTTCTTT. This sequence encodes CASSRGQKNTEAFF.

This chain links TRBV2 with TRBJ1-5; the D is unclear. CDR3 length equals 12 residues. Looked up from germline, CDR1 is SNHLY and CDR2 is FYNNEI. V lost 7 bases and J lost 4, with 8 bases in between. The CDR3 region has the DNA TGTGCCAGCACCGACCCGAATCAGCCCCAGCATTTT. It encodes CASTDPNQPQHF.

The sample holds one count of this clone. V gene TRBV13 combines with J gene TRBJ2-4; D is ambiguous. CDR1 and CDR2 from the germline V gene are PRHDT and FYEKMQ (reference sequence). V was cut by 0 bases and J by 0 bases, with 12 bases left in between. The CDR3 extends over 17 amino acids. The CDR3 loop is CASSLGRAGLAKNIQYF. CDR3 coding DNA: TGTGCCAGCAGCTTAGGCCGTGCCGGTCTAGCCAAAAACATTCAGTACTTC.

The chain recombines TRBV28 with TRBJ1-5; D unclear. The V end was cut by 2 bases, the J end by 5 bases, with 4 bases between. The germline CDR1 and CDR2 sequences are MDHEN and SYDVKM. CDR3 size: 12 residues. Here the CDR3 reads CASSLAYQPQHF. DNA of the CDR3: TGTGCCAGCAGTTTAGCCTATCAGCCCCAGCATTTT. The full variable domain, in which reference TRBV28 and TRBJ1-5 provide the parts outside the CDR3, is DVKVTQSSRYLVKRTGEKVFLECVQDMDHENMFWYRQDPGLGLRLIYFSYDVKMKEKGDIPEGYSVSREKKERFSLILESASTNQTSMYLCASSLAYQPQHFGDGTRLSIL.

The chain combines TRBV28 with TRBJ1-2; D is unclear. The germline V gene encodes CDR1 MDHEN and CDR2 SYDVKM. The CDR3 sequence is 11 residues long. Trimming shortened V by 5 bases and J by 4 bases, and 5 bases separated the two germline ends. The CDR3 here is CASSTSYGYTF. For the CDR3, the DNA is TGTGCCAGCAGTACCAGCTATGGCTACACCTTC.

The chain joins TRBV5-1 to TRBJ2-3; D may correspond to TRBD1 or TRBD2 (6 bases each). CDR1 and CDR2 (germline): SGHRS, YFSETQ. Trimming shortened V by 0 bases and J by 2 bases, and 10 bases separated the two germline ends. The CDR3 contains 15 residues. CDR3 protein: CASSLVGGLTDTQYF. The CDR3 DNA sequence: TGCGCCAGCAGCTTGGTCGGGGGCCTCACAGATACGCAGTATTTT.

A few counts support this clone. The V gene is TRBV7-2, the J gene TRBJ1-1, with D unresolved. CDR1 and CDR2 from the germline V gene are SGHTA and FQGNSA. This CDR3 spans 14 amino acids. V lost 2 bases to trimming and J lost 4 bases, with 11 bases between them. CDR3 sequence (DNA): TGTGCCAGCAGCTTATACAGCGAGGGCACTGAAGCTTTCTTT. Its translation: CASSLYSEGTEAFF. Complete variable domain (other parts from reference TRBV7-2 and TRBJ1-1): GAGVSQSPSNKVTEKGKDVELRCDPISGHTALYWYRQSLGQGLEFLIYFQGNSAPDKSGLPSDRFSAERTGGSVSTLTIQRTQQEDSAVYLCASSLYSEGTEAFFGQGTRLTVV.

The chain recombines TRBV6-4 with TRBJ2-3, with 7 bases identical to TRBD1. Germline lookup yields CDR1 MRHNA and CDR2 SNTAGT. V lost 10 bases and J lost 1; bases outside the gene matches: 8. The CDR3 loop spans 14 amino acids. CDR3 nucleotides: TGTGCCACAAGACAGGGTGGTGGCACAGATACGCAGTATTTT. Its translation: CATRQGGGTDTQYF.

Only a few counts were recorded for this clone. The chain carries TRBV10-1 and TRBJ1-1, with a tentative D call TRBD1 (5 bases). Germline V lookup: CDR1 WNHNN, CDR2 SYGVQD (reference sequence). The CDR3 runs 15 residues. The V and J ends lost 0 bases and 4 bases respectively, with 12 bases between them. In nucleotides, the CDR3 is TGCGCCAGCAGTGAGTCCCGGTGGGGGTCCACTGAAGCTTTCTTT. Encoded protein: CASSESRWGSTEAFF.

This clone was counted between two and nine times. V is TRBV4-1 and J is TRBJ1-2; D gene uncertain. V gave up 3 bases and J gave up 8 bases, with 10 bases separating them. The CDR3 is 12 residues long. The germline V gene has CDR1 MGHRA and CDR2 YSYEKL. The CDR3 loop is CASSHSIHGYTF. In DNA, the CDR3 is TGCGCCAGCAGCCACTCAATACACGGCTACACCTTC.

V usage is TRBV19 and J usage is TRBJ2-3; no definite D call. The ends were cut back, 3 bases at V and 4 bases at J, with 5 bases in the middle. The CDR3 has 12 residues. Per germline, CDR1 LNHDA and CDR2 SQIVND (reference sequence). CDR3 sequence reads: CASSIPADTQYF. The CDR3 DNA sequence: TGTGCCAGTAGTATTCCTGCAGATACGCAGTATTTT.

The V call is TRBV28, the J call TRBJ1-1, with D uncertain. Germline CDR1 and CDR2: MDHEN and SYDVKM. Trimming removed 1 base at V and 2 bases at J, with 11 bases between. The CDR3 totals 15 residues. CDR3 nucleotides: TGTGCCAGCAGTTTATTCCGGACCATCAACACTGAAGCTTTCTTT. Protein product: CASSLFRTINTEAFF. The full variable domain, with the rest looked up from reference TRBV28 and TRBJ1-1, is DVKVTQSSRYLVKRTGEKVFLECVQDMDHENMFWYRQDPGLGLRLIYFSYDVKMKEKGDIPEGYSVSREKKERFSLILESASTNQTSMYLCASSLFRTINTEAFFGQGTRLTVV.

The rearrangement joins TRBV2 to TRBJ2-7; no clear D. The CDR3 spans 12 residues. CDR1 is SNHLY and CDR2 is FYNNEI in the germline V gene. V was cut by 3 bases and J by 2 bases, with 5 bases left in between. CDR3 DNA sequence: TGTGCCAGCAGTGATATGACCTACGAGCAGTACGTC. Translation: CASSDMTYEQYV.

This clone was seen once. The genes are TRBV7-3 and TRBJ2-1; 8 nucleotides align to TRBD1. The V gene's germline CDR1 is SGHTA and CDR2 FQGTGA. V lost 5 bases to trimming and J lost 9 bases; unmatched junction nucleotides: 6. CDR3 size: 13 residues. CDR3 coding DNA: TGTGCCAGCAGCGCCCGGACAGGGTCTGAGCAGTTCTTC. It yields the protein CASSARTGSEQFF.

Written as DNA, the CDR3 is TGTGCCATCAGCCTGGGACAGGGGGCCTCCACCGGGGAGCTGTTTTTT. This sequence encodes CAISLGQGASTGELFF. The chain carries TRBV10-3 and TRBJ2-2; TRBD1 matches 12 bases. The CDR3 has 16 amino acids. Germline V gene data show CDR1 as ENHRY and CDR2 as SYGVKD. With 6 bases clipped from V and 4 bases from J, the junction kept 6 bases outside the gene matches.